This T cell receptor (beta chain) derives from a study of PD-L1 blockade in urothelial cancer. Across the whole study: The patients' atezolizumab therapy, 1,200 mg intravenously every 3 weeks, started at some point between 2014 and 2016. Patients' histories included 0 to 3 prior chemotherapy regimens. Overall study results and limits: At 3 weeks on treatment, tumor-associated clones expanded more with durable benefit.

Sample time point: peripheral blood 6 weeks after treatment start. Into every PCR, synthetic TCR analog templates were spiked. Assay used: immunoSEQ multiplex PCR; TCRdb lists only in-frame clones, some missing. The table shows tens of thousands of clones, with approximately 85% occurring only once. A note on this clone: Its antigen is unidentified.

Trimming removed 6 bases from V and 3 bases from J; junction bases left unmatched: 14. Germline assignment: CDR1 LNHDA and CDR2 SQIVND (reference sequence). The CDR3 length is 17 residues. The chain combines TRBV19 with TRBJ2-7; 10 bases map to TRBD1. This material consisted of PBMCs, taken around atezolizumab (anti-PD-L1) treatment. The receptor was isolated from a man in his fifties or sixties with urothelial cancer. The chain's CDR3 is CASSAGHSGQGFYEQYF. The CDR3 region has the DNA TGTGCCAGTAGCGCCGGCCACTCGGGACAGGGGTTCTACGAGCAGTACTTC.